The entry that follows covers one T cell receptor beta chain sequence. The sample belongs to a study of control samples from healthy donors and cancer patients. Germline-derived CDR1 and CDR2 are SNHLY and FYNNEI. This CDR3 has 14 residues. V lost 8 bases to trimming and J lost 6 bases, with 17 bases between them. The repertoire was sequenced with immunoSEQ multiplex PCR; TCRdb's copy has only in-frame clones and lacks some. The data hold some 140,000 clones, with approximately 90% observed a single time. This TCR derives from a woman aged 25 to 39 in good health. The chain has TRBV2 and TRBJ2-1; TRBD1 might be the D (5 bases). Sequenced input: blood. CDR3: CASFGRGQGNEQFF. The DNA of the CDR3 is TGTGCCAGCTTCGGTCGAGGTCAGGGCAATGAGCAGTTCTTC.